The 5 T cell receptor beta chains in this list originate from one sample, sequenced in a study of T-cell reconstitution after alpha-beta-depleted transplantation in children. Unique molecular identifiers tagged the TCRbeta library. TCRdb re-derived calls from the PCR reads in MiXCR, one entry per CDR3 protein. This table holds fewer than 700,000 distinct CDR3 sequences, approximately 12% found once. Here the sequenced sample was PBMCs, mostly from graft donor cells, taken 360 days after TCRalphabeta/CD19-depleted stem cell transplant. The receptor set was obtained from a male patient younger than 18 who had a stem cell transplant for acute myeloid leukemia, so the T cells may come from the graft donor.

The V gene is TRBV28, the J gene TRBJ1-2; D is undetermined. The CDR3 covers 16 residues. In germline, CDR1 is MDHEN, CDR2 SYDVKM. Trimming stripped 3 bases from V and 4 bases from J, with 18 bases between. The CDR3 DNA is TGTGCCAGCAGTTTGGTTAAGGGAGGCCCGCTCTATGGCTACACCTTC. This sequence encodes CASSLVKGGPLYGYTF.

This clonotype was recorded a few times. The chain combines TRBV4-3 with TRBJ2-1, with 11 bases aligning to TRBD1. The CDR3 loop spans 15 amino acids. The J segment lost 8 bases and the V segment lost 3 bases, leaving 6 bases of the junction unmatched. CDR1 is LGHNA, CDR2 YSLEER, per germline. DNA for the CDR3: TGCGCCAGCAGCCACTACTGGGACAGGGGGTATGAGCAGTTCTTC. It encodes CASSHYWDRGYEQFF.

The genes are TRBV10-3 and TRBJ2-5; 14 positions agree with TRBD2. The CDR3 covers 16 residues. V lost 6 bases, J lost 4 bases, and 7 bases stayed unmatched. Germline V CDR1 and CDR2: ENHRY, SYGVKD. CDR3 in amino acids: CAISGLAGGSAETQYF. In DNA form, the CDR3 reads TGTGCCATCAGCGGACTAGCGGGAGGTTCCGCAGAGACCCAGTACTTC.

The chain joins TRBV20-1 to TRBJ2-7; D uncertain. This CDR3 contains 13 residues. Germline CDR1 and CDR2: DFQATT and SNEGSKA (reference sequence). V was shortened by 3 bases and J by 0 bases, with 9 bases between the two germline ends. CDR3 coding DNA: TGCAGTGCTAGCTCCCCGGGCTCCTACGAGCAGTACTTC. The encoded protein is CSASSPGSYEQYF.

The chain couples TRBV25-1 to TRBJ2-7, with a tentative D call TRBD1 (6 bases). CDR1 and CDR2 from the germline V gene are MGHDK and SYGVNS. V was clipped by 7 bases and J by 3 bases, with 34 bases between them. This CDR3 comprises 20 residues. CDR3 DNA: TGTGCCAGCAATGTTCCTGCAAGCGGAGTGTGGACAGCGAGTTACTACGAGCAGTACTTC. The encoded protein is CASNVPASGVWTASYYEQYF.